The rows below give T cell receptor beta chains drawn from one sample of a study of cytomegalovirus exposure and HLA in healthy donors. TCRdb's copy holds only in-frame clones and misses some; the assay was immunoSEQ multiplex PCR. The sample shows about 96,000 clones, roughly 79% of them seen only once. The source material was PBMCs. Receptors originate from a female donor in good health and CMV-seropositive. Each CDR3 is given with its conserved first and last residue. D genes are given only for firm matches. Clone size appears in some rows only: once, few, many, or a class for an expanded clone.

clone size: many; V gene: TRBV29-1; J gene: TRBJ2-4; D gene: TRBD2; CDR3 protein: CSVDQLAGGAKNIQYF; CDR3 DNA: TGCAGCGTTGACCAACTAGCGGGAGGGGCCAAAAACATTCAGTACTTC
clone size: -; V gene: TRBV28; J gene: TRBJ1-5; D gene: -; CDR3 protein: CASSPPRYRGNQPQHF; CDR3 DNA: TGTGCCAGCAGTCCCCCAAGATATAGGGGAAATCAGCCCCAGCATTTT
clone size: once; V gene: TRBV29-1; J gene: TRBJ2-1; D gene: -; CDR3 protein: CSVGRSTANEQFF; CDR3 DNA: TGCAGCGTTGGAAGGAGTACTGCTAATGAGCAGTTCTTC
clone size: -; V gene: TRBV28; J gene: TRBJ1-4; D gene: -; CDR3 protein: CASSIPPTNEKLFF; CDR3 DNA: TGTGCCAGCAGTATTCCTCCAACTAATGAAAAACTGTTTTTT
clone size: -; V gene: TRBV5-1; J gene: TRBJ2-1; D gene: TRBD2; CDR3 protein: CASSLVAGDYNEQFF; CDR3 DNA: TGCGCCAGCAGCTTGGTAGCGGGGGACTACAATGAGCAGTTCTTC
clone size: -; V gene: TRBV6-5; J gene: TRBJ1-6; D gene: -; CDR3 protein: CASSRLGGSPLHF; CDR3 DNA: TGTGCCAGCAGCCGCCTGGGAGGTTCACCCCTCCACTTT
clone size: -; V gene: TRBV5-4; J gene: TRBJ1-1; D gene: TRBD1; CDR3 protein: CASSLADRGPNTEAFF; CDR3 DNA: TGTGCCAGCAGCTTGGCGGACAGGGGACCAAACACTGAAGCTTTCTTT
clone size: -; V gene: TRBV11-2; J gene: TRBJ2-1; D gene: TRBD2; CDR3 protein: CASSLLVVGGNEQFF; CDR3 DNA: TGTGCCAGCAGCTTGCTAGTAGTGGGGGGGAATGAGCAGTTCTTC
clone size: -; V gene: TRBV4-1; J gene: TRBJ1-1; D gene: TRBD1; CDR3 protein: CASSPTGMEDEAFF; CDR3 DNA: TGCGCCAGCAGCCCGACAGGGATGGAGGATGAAGCTTTCTTT
clone size: -; V gene: TRBV6-6; J gene: TRBJ1-1; D gene: -; CDR3 protein: CASSPPGGMNTEAFF; CDR3 DNA: TGTGCCAGCAGTCCCCCGGGAGGGATGAACACTGAAGCTTTCTTT
clone size: -; V gene: TRBV9; J gene: TRBJ1-4; D gene: -; CDR3 protein: CASSPSPTAFNEKLFF; CDR3 DNA: TGTGCCAGCAGCCCAAGTCCGACAGCCTTTAATGAAAAACTGTTTTTT
clone size: -; V gene: TRBV5-8; J gene: TRBJ2-7; D gene: TRBD2; CDR3 protein: CASSSTSGHYEQYF; CDR3 DNA: TGTGCCAGCAGCTCTACTAGCGGACACTACGAGCAGTACTTC
clone size: -; V gene: TRBV5-6; J gene: TRBJ2-5; D gene: TRBD1; CDR3 protein: CASSLTGVGTQYF; CDR3 DNA: TGTGCCAGCAGCTTGACAGGGGTTGGGACCCAGTACTTC
clone size: -; V gene: TRBV28; J gene: TRBJ1-1; D gene: -; CDR3 protein: CASISGQNTEAFF; CDR3 DNA: TGTGCCAGCATTTCAGGGCAGAACACTGAAGCTTTCTTT
clone size: -; V gene: TRBV7-2; J gene: TRBJ2-1; D gene: -; CDR3 protein: CASSSPSGGWNKQFF; CDR3 DNA: TGTGCCAGCAGCTCCCCCAGCGGTGGGTGGAATAAGCAGTTCTTC
clone size: few; V gene: TRBV10-2; J gene: TRBJ1-4; D gene: -; CDR3 protein: CASSGTSTNEKLFF; CDR3 DNA: TGCGCCAGCAGTGGGACATCGACTAATGAAAAACTGTTTTTT
clone size: -; V gene: TRBV10-2; J gene: TRBJ2-5; D gene: -; CDR3 protein: CASSELTGLQETQYF; CDR3 DNA: TGCGCCAGCAGTGAGTTAACAGGGTTACAAGAGACCCAGTACTTC
clone size: -; V gene: TRBV5-1; J gene: TRBJ2-2; D gene: TRBD1; CDR3 protein: CASSLEQGFTGELFF; CDR3 DNA: TGCGCCAGCAGCTTGGAACAGGGGTTTACCGGGGAGCTGTTTTTT
clone size: -; V gene: TRBV7-2; J gene: TRBJ2-5; D gene: -; CDR3 protein: CASSFGGRETQYF; CDR3 DNA: TGTGCCAGCAGCTTTGGGGGCCGGGAGACCCAGTACTTC
clone size: -; V gene: TRBV4-3; J gene: TRBJ1-6; D gene: -; CDR3 protein: CASSQVGASRDSPLHF; CDR3 DNA: TGCGCCAGCAGCCAAGTTGGGGCAAGCCGGGATTCACCCCTCCACTTT
clone size: -; V gene: TRBV28; J gene: TRBJ2-1; D gene: -; CDR3 protein: CASSLGQGQFF; CDR3 DNA: TGTGCCAGCAGTCTTGGGCAGGGTCAGTTCTTC
clone size: -; V gene: TRBV7-8; J gene: TRBJ1-2; D gene: TRBD1; CDR3 protein: CASSTEQGSYGYTF; CDR3 DNA: TGTGCCAGCAGCACAGAACAGGGGTCCTATGGCTACACCTTC
clone size: -; V gene: TRBV6-1; J gene: TRBJ1-1; D gene: TRBD1; CDR3 protein: CASSDSDRGPVAFF; CDR3 DNA: TGTGCCAGCAGCGACTCAGACAGGGGGCCTGTTGCTTTCTTT
clone size: -; V gene: TRBV6-5; J gene: TRBJ1-5; D gene: -; CDR3 protein: CASGQGNQPQHF; CDR3 DNA: TGTGCCAGCGGGCAGGGGAATCAGCCCCAGCATTTT
clone size: few; V gene: TRBV7-7; J gene: TRBJ1-4; D gene: TRBD1; CDR3 protein: CASSLARWDREACDEKLFF; CDR3 DNA: TGTGCTAGCAGCTTAGCGAGGTGGGACAGGGAGGCGTGTGATGAAAAACTGTTTTTT
clone size: few; V gene: TRBV6-5; J gene: TRBJ2-2; D gene: TRBD1; CDR3 protein: CASSSWTGNTGELFF; CDR3 DNA: TGTGCCAGCAGCTCCTGGACAGGGAACACCGGGGAGCTGTTTTTT
clone size: few; V gene: TRBV6-1; J gene: TRBJ2-1; D gene: TRBD2; CDR3 protein: CASSRTSGYNEQFF; CDR3 DNA: TGTGCCAGCAGTCGGACTAGCGGGTACAATGAGCAGTTCTTC
clone size: -; V gene: TRBV5-6; J gene: TRBJ2-5; D gene: -; CDR3 protein: CASSPGTYQETQYF; CDR3 DNA: TGTGCCAGCAGCCCGGGGACATACCAAGAGACCCAGTACTTC
clone size: once; V gene: TRBV28; J gene: TRBJ2-7; D gene: -; CDR3 protein: CATFTGSSYEQYF; CDR3 DNA: TGTGCCACCTTTACAGGGAGCTCCTACGAGCAGTACTTC
clone size: -; V gene: TRBV7-2; J gene: TRBJ2-1; D gene: TRBD2; CDR3 protein: CASSLEGPTSGGSDNEQFF; CDR3 DNA: TGTGCCAGCAGCTTAGAGGGCCCGACTAGCGGGGGTTCAGACAATGAGCAGTTCTTC
clone size: -; V gene: TRBV30; J gene: TRBJ1-1; D gene: -; CDR3 protein: CAWDSLLPNTEAFF; CDR3 DNA: TGTGCCTGGGACTCTCTACTACCTAACACTGAAGCTTTCTTT
clone size: -; V gene: TRBV2; J gene: TRBJ2-2; D gene: TRBD1; CDR3 protein: CASRGDRGNTGELFF; CDR3 DNA: TGTGCCAGCAGGGGAGACAGGGGGAACACCGGGGAGCTGTTTTTT
clone size: few; V gene: TRBV30; J gene: TRBJ1-3; D gene: TRBD1; CDR3 protein: CAWRDRGRNGNTIYF; CDR3 DNA: TGTGCCTGGAGGGACAGGGGGCGAAATGGAAACACCATATATTTT
clone size: -; V gene: TRBV6-1; J gene: TRBJ2-6; D gene: TRBD1; CDR3 protein: CATGQHFSGANVLTF; CDR3 DNA: TGTGCCACGGGACAGCACTTCTCTGGGGCCAACGTCCTGACTTTC
clone size: -; V gene: TRBV11-1; J gene: TRBJ2-1; D gene: -; CDR3 protein: CASSLQLTAAQFF; CDR3 DNA: TGTGCCAGCAGCCTACAACTAACGGCGGCGCAGTTCTTC
clone size: few; V gene: TRBV28; J gene: TRBJ1-5; D gene: -; CDR3 protein: CASSPVLGHQPQHF; CDR3 DNA: TGTGCCAGCAGTCCGGTCCTCGGTCATCAGCCCCAGCATTTT